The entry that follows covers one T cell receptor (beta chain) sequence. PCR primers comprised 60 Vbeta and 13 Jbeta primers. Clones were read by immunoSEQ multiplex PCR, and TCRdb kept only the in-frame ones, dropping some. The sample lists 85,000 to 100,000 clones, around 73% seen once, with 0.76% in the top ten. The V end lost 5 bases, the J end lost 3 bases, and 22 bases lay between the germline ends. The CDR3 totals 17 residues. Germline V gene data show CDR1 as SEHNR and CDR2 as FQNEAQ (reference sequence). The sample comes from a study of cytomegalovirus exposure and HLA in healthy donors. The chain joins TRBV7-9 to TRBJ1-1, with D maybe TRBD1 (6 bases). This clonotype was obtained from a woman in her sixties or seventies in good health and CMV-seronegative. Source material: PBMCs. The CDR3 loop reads CASSRLVQGSWDTEAFF. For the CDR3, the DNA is TGTGCCAGCAGCCGTTTGGTACAGGGATCTTGGGACACTGAAGCTTTCTTT. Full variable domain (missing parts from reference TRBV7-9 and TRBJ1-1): DTGVSQNPRHKITKRGQNVTFRCDPISEHNRLYWYRQTLGQGPEFLTYFQNEAQLEKSRLLSDRFSAERPKGSFSTLEIQRTEQGDSAMYLCASSRLVQGSWDTEAFFGQGTRLTVV.